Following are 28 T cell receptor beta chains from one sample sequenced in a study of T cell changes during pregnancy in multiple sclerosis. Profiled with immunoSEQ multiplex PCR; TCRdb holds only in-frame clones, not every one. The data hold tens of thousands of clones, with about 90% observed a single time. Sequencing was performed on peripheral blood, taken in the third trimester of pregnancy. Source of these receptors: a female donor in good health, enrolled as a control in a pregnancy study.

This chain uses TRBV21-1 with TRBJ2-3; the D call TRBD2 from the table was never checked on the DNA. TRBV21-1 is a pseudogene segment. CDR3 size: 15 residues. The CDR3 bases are TGTGCCAGCAGCAAAACGGGGGAAAGCACAGATACGCAGTATTTT. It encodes CASSKTGESTDTQYF.

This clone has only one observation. CDR3: CASSFQAWGYTF. The CDR3 region has the DNA TGTGCCAGCAGTTTCCAGGCTTGGGGCTACACCTTC. The V call is TRBV28, the J call TRBJ1-2; D call uncertain. Deletions cut 3 bases from V and 8 bases from J, with 10 bases between. Germline CDR1 and CDR2: MDHEN and SYDVKM. The CDR3 sequence is 12 residues long.

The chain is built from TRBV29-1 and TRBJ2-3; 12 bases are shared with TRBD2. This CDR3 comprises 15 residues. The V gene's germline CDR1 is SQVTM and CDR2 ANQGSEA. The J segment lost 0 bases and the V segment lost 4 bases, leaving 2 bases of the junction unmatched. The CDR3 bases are TGCAGCGTTGCCGGACTAGCGGGGAGCACAGATACGCAGTATTTT. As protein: CSVAGLAGSTDTQYF.

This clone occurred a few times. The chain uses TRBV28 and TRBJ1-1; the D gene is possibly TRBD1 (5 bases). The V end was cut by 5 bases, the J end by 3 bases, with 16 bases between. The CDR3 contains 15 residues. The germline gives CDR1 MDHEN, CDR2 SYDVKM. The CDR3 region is CASSALGVLDTEAFF. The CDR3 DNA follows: TGTGCCAGCAGTGCATTAGGGGTTTTGGACACTGAAGCTTTCTTT.

CDR3 in amino acids: CASSLSPGQGGYTF. Written as DNA, the CDR3 is TGTGCCAGCAGCCTTTCCCCCGGACAGGGAGGCTACACCTTC. The rearrangement joins TRBV7-3 to TRBJ1-2, with 8 nucleotides matching TRBD1. Germline loops: CDR1 SGHTA, CDR2 FQGTGA. The CDR3 contains 14 residues. J was trimmed by 8 bases and V by 5 bases; bases with no gene match: 10.

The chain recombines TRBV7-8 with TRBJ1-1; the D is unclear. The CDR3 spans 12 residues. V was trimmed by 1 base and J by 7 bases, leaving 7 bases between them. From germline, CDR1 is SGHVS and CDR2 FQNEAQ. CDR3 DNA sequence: TGTGCCAGCAGCTTAGTGCGGGGTGAAGCTTTCTTT. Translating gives CASSLVRGEAFF.

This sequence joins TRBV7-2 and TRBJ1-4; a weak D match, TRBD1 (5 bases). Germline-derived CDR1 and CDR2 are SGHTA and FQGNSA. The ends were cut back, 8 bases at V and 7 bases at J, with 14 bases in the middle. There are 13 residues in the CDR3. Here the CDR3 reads CASGGERTEKLFF. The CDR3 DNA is TGTGCCAGCGGGGGGGAGAGAACTGAAAAACTGTTTTTT.

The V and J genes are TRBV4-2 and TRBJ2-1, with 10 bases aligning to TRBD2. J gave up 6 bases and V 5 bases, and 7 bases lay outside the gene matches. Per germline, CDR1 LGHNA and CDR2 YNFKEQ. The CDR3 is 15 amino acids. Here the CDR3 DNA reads TGTGCCAGCAGCTCTAGCGGGGGTGAGTTCAATGAGCAGTTCTTC. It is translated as CASSSSGGEFNEQFF.

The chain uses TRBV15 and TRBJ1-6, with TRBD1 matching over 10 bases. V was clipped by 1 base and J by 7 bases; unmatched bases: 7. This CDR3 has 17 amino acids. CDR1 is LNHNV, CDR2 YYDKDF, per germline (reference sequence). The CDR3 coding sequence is TGTGCCACCAGCAGAGGCCGAGGGGGACAGGGGAATTCACCCCTCCACTTT. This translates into CATSRGRGGQGNSPLHF.

CDR3 residues: CASSLPRQGGGETQYF. The CDR3 bases are TGTGCCAGCAGCTTACCACGGCAGGGCGGGGGTGAGACCCAGTACTTC. The chain is built from TRBV7-9 and TRBJ2-5; 7 bases map to TRBD2. Losses at the gene ends were 2 bases for V and 5 bases for J; bases not matched to a gene: 11. Germline V gives CDR1 SEHNR, CDR2 FQNEAQ (reference sequence). The CDR3 runs to 16 residues.

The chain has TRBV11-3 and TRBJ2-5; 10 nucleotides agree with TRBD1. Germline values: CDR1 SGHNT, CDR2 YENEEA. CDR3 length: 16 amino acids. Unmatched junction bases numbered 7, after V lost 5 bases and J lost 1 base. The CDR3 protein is CASSPRTGGSQETQYF. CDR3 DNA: TGTGCCAGCAGCCCGAGGACAGGGGGTTCCCAAGAGACCCAGTACTTC.

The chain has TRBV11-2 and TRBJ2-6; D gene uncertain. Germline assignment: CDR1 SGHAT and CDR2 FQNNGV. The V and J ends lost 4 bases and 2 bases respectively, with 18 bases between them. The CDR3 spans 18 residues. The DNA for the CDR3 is TGTGCCAGCAGCTCCAACCACGGCGCGGAACCTGGGGCCAACGTCCTGACTTTC. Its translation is CASSSNHGAEPGANVLTF.

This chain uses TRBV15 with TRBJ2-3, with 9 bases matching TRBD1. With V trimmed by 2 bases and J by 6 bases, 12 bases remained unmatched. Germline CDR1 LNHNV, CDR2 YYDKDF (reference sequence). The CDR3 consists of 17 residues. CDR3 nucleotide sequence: TGTGCCACCAGCAGACACAGGAGGACAGGGGAGACGGATACGCAGTATTTT. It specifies CATSRHRRTGETDTQYF.

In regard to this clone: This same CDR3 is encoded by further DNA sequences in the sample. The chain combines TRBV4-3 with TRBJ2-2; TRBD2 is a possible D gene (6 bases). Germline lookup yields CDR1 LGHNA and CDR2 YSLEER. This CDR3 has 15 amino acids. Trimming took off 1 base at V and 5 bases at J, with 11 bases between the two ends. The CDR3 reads CASSQGAGLTGELFF. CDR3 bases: TGCGCCAGCAGCCAAGGAGCGGGTCTAACCGGGGAGCTGTTTTTT.

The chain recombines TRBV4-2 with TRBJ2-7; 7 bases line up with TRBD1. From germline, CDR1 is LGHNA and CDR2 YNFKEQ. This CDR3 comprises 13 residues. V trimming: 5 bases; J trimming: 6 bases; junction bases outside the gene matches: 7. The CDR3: CASSLGQFGEQYF. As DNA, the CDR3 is TGTGCCAGCAGCTTGGGACAGTTTGGCGAGCAGTACTTC.

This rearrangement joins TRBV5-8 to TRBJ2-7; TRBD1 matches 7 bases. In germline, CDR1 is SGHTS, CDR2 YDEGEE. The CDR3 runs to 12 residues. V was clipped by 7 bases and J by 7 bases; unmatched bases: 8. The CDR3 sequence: CASLRGRSEQYF. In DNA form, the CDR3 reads TGTGCCAGCTTAAGGGGGCGGAGTGAGCAGTACTTC.

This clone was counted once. Here the CDR3 DNA reads TGTGCCAGCAATCCGGACGGGGGGTACGAGCAGTACTTC. Protein sequence: CASNPDGGYEQYF. The rearrangement uses TRBV2 and TRBJ2-7; 7 positions agree with TRBD2. Looked up from germline, CDR1 is SNHLY and CDR2 is FYNNEI. Trimming removed 7 bases from V and 4 bases from J; junction bases left unmatched: 7. This CDR3 contains 13 residues.

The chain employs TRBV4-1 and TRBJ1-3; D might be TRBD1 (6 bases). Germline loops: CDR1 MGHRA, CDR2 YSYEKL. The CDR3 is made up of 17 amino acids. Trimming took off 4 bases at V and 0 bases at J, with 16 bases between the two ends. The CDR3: CASSPPGQLFSGNTIYF. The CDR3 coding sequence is TGCGCCAGCAGCCCCCCGGGACAACTCTTCTCTGGAAACACCATATATTTT.

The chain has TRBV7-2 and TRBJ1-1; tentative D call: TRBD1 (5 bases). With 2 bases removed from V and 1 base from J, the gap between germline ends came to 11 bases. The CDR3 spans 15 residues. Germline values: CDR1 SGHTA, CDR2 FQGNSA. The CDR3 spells CASSLRRGGNTEAFF. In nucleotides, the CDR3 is TGTGCCAGCAGCTTACGCCGGGGGGGGAACACTGAAGCTTTCTTT.

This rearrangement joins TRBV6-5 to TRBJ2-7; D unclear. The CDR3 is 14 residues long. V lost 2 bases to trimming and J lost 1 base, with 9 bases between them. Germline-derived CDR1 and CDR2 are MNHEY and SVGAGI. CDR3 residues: CASSYEPLSYEQYF. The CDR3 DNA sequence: TGTGCCAGCAGTTACGAGCCCTTGTCCTACGAGCAGTACTTC.

CDR3: CASSLALEDEQFF. As DNA, the CDR3 is TGTGCCAGCAGCTTGGCCTTGGAGGATGAGCAGTTCTTC. The chain has TRBV5-4 and TRBJ2-1; tentative D call: TRBD2 (5 bases). The CDR3 loop spans 13 amino acids. V lost 0 bases and J 8 bases, leaving 9 bases between the germline ends. Germline V gene data show CDR1 as SGHNT and CDR2 as YYREEE (reference sequence).

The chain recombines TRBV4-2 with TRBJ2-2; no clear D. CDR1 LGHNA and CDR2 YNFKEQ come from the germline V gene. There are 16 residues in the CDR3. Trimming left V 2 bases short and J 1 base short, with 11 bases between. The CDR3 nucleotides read TGTGCCAGCAGCCAACAACTTGCGGAGAACACCGGGGAGCTGTTTTTT. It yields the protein CASSQQLAENTGELFF.

The CDR3 DNA follows: TGTGCCAGCAGCTTCACGACTAGCGGGGGGGAGCAGTTCTTC. As protein: CASSFTTSGGEQFF. V is TRBV7-3 and J is TRBJ2-1; 13 bases match TRBD2. The CDR3 totals 14 residues. V shed 3 bases and J 10 bases; nucleotides not matched to a gene: 3. Germline lookup yields CDR1 SGHTA and CDR2 FQGTGA.

The CDR3 is CASSQGRNTYEQYF. CDR3 sequence (DNA): TGTGCCAGCAGCCAAGGCAGGAATACTTACGAGCAGTACTTC. This chain connects TRBV14 to TRBJ2-7; D ambiguous. The CDR3 totals 14 residues. Germline V gives CDR1 SGHDN, CDR2 FVKESK. V was cut by 1 base and J by 4 bases, with 11 bases left in between. The whole variable domain, remainder taken from reference TRBV14 and TRBJ2-7, is EAGVTQFPSHSVIEKGQTVTLRCDPISGHDNLYWYRRVMGKEIKFLLHFVKESKQDESGMPNNRFLAERTGGTYSTLKVQPAELEDSGVYFCASSQGRNTYEQYFGPGTRLTVT.

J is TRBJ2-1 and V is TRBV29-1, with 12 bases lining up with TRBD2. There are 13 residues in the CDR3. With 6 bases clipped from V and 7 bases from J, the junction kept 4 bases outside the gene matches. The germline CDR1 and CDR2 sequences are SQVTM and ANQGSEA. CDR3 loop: CSVPSGGANEQFF. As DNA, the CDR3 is TGCAGCGTCCCTAGCGGGGGGGCAAATGAGCAGTTCTTC.

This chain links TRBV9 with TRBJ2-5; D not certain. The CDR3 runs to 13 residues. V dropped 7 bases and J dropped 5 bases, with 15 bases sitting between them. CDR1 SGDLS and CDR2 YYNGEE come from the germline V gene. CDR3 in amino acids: CASSLSHMETQYF. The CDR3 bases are TGTGCCAGCTCCCTCTCACACATGGAGACCCAGTACTTC.

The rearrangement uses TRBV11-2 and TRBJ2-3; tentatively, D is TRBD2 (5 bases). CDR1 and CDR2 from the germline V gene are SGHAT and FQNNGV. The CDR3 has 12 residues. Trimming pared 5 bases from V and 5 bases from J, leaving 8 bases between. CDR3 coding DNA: TGTGCCAGCAGCCCCGGGGAAGATACGCAGTATTTT. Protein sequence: CASSPGEDTQYF.

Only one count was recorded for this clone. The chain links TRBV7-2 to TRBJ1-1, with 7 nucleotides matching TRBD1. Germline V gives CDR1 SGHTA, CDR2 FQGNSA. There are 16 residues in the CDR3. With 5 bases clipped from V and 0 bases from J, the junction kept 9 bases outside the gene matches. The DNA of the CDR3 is TGTGCCAGCAGCCCAACCCCAGGGGGGATGAACACTGAAGCTTTCTTT. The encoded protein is CASSPTPGGMNTEAFF.